The 11 T cell receptor beta chains given below trace back to one sample, sequenced in a study of OX40 agonist ivuxolimab in advanced cancers. Clones were read by immunoSEQ multiplex PCR, and TCRdb kept only the in-frame ones, dropping some. In the table there are some 80,000 clones, approximately 84% of which are singletons. The starting material was CD4+ or CD8+ T cells sorted from blood, obtained in a trial of the OX40 agonist ivuxolimab. The receptor source for this set is an adult with an advanced solid tumor such as melanoma, head and neck, liver or kidney cancer.

The gene calls are TRBV7-2 and TRBJ2-7, with 8 bases aligning to TRBD2. J was trimmed by 3 bases and V by 4 bases; bases with no gene match: 8. The CDR3 has 15 amino acids. Germline CDR1 reads SGHTA; CDR2 reads FQGNSA. CDR3 coding DNA: TGTGCCAGCAGCTGGATAGCGGGGACCTACTACGAGCAGTACTTC. It yields the protein CASSWIAGTYYEQYF.

The chain couples TRBV4-2 to TRBJ2-2; tentative D call: TRBD1 (6 bases). The CDR3 is 14 residues long. V dropped 4 bases and J dropped 4 bases, with 10 bases sitting between them. Germline loops: CDR1 LGHNA, CDR2 YNFKEQ. The chain's CDR3 is CASSRVGGTGELFF. DNA of the CDR3: TGTGCCAGCAGCCGGGTAGGGGGCACCGGGGAGCTGTTTTTT.

V is TRBV5-1 and J is TRBJ1-2; D not resolved. The CDR3 spans 12 residues. Trimming left V 4 bases short and J 6 bases short, with 10 bases between. CDR1 SGHRS and CDR2 YFSETQ come from the germline V gene. CDR3 DNA sequence: TGCGCCAGCAGCGGGATCGGACATGGCTACACCTTC. Protein product: CASSGIGHGYTF.

The J gene is TRBJ1-1, the V gene TRBV6-1; 7 positions match TRBD1. V lost 7 bases to trimming and J lost 2 bases; unmatched junction nucleotides: 4. The germline V gene has CDR1 MNHNS and CDR2 SASEGT. The CDR3 extends over 13 amino acids. CDR3 amino acids: CASIDRANTEAFF. As DNA, the CDR3 is TGTGCCAGCATCGACAGGGCAAACACTGAAGCTTTCTTT.

The V gene is TRBV6-1, the J gene TRBJ1-1, with a possible D match to TRBD1 (5 bases). The CDR3 spans 15 residues. Trimming pared 1 base from V and 0 bases from J, leaving 9 bases between. Germline values: CDR1 MNHNS, CDR2 SASEGT. The CDR3 protein is CASSEGGRVNTEAFF. The CDR3 DNA sequence: TGTGCCAGCAGTGAAGGTGGCAGGGTGAACACTGAAGCTTTCTTT.

The chain uses TRBV2 and TRBJ1-2; D uncertain. This CDR3 has 13 amino acids. The germline CDR1 and CDR2 sequences are SNHLY and FYNNEI. V was shortened by 4 bases and J by 2 bases, with 8 bases between the two germline ends. CDR3 sequence: CASSVLGNYGYTF. The CDR3 nucleotides are TGTGCCAGCAGTGTTTTGGGGAACTATGGCTACACCTTC.

The chain uses TRBV21-1 and TRBJ2-5; the table gives TRBD1 as D, unverified against the DNA. TRBV21-1 is termed a pseudogene. This CDR3 contains 15 residues. CDR3 in DNA: TGTGCCAGCAGCTCCCGACAGGGGGACCCAGAGACCCAGTACTTC. This encodes CASSSRQGDPETQYF.

The chain is built from TRBV21-1 and TRBJ2-6. TRBV21-1 is a pseudogene segment. This CDR3 contains 16 residues. CDR3 residues: CASSEKGQLGANVLTF. CDR3 nucleotides: TGTGCCAGCAGCGAAAAAGGGCAGCTTGGGGCCAACGTCCTGACTTTC.

Concerning this clone itself: The junction does not match germline at one end; this may be a read error. This chain connects TRBV5-4 to TRBJ1-1; a possible D gene is TRBD1 (5 bases). This CDR3 is 13 amino acids long. The germline V gene encodes CDR1 SGHNT and CDR2 YYREEE (reference sequence). The CDR3 region is CASSLFVGPPPIF. The DNA of the CDR3 is TGTGCCAGCAGCTTGTTCGTGGGGCCTCCCCCCATCTTT. The full variable domain, with the rest looked up from reference TRBV5-4 and TRBJ1-1, is ETGVTQSPTHLIKTRGQQVTLRCSSQSGHNTVSWYQQALGQGPQFIFQYYREEENGRGNFPPRFSGLQFPNYSSELNVNALELDDSALYLCASSLFVGPPPIFGQGTRLTVV.

V usage is TRBV10-1 and J usage is TRBJ2-7, with 8 nucleotides matching TRBD1. Trimming at V came to 6 bases and at J to 6 bases, leaving 13 bases not matched to a gene. Germline V CDR1 and CDR2: WNHNN, SYGVQD (reference sequence). The length of the CDR3 is 15 residues. The CDR3 loop is CASRTQGARIGEQYF. In nucleotides, the CDR3 is TGCGCCAGCAGAACCCAGGGGGCGCGGATAGGCGAGCAGTACTTC.

The chain couples TRBV10-3 to TRBJ1-6; tentatively, D is TRBD1 (6 bases). In germline, CDR1 is ENHRY, CDR2 SYGVKD. The V gene lost 3 bases and the J gene lost 8 bases, with 14 bases spanning the gap. This CDR3 is 15 amino acids long. The CDR3 DNA reads as TGTGCCATCAGTGACCCAGGGACACCCTATTCACCCCTCCACTTT. Amino acid sequence: CAISDPGTPYSPLHF.